This T cell receptor beta chain comes out of a study of shared clonotypes between healthy human individuals. Turning to the study itself: Three plates each covered CD4 naive and memory; CD8 naive two, CD8 memory one. Study observations and caveats: The study sampled only blood, and tissue repertoires likely differ.

Clones were sequenced by immunoSEQ multiplex PCR, and TCRdb holds only the in-frame ones, with some missing. The sample records about 380,000 clones, 96% being singletons. Germline CDR1 reads MNHNY; CDR2 reads SVGAGI (reference sequence). Trimming cost V 6 bases and J 2 bases; bases outside gene matches: 9. The CDR3 totals 16 residues. Concerning this clone itself: Antigen unknown.

The rearrangement uses TRBV6-6 and TRBJ2-4, with 8 bases fitting TRBD1. Sequences were obtained from memory CD8+ T cells sorted from blood. The subset was: CD45RO+ cells pooled with CCR7-negative TemRA cells. The receptor's source is a man aged 30 to 45 in good health. CDR3 in DNA: TGTGCCAGCAGCCACTGGCACAGGGGGTCCAAAAACATTCAGTACTTC. Protein: CASSHWHRGSKNIQYF.